These T cell receptor beta chains were read from a single sample in a study of cytomegalovirus exposure and HLA in healthy donors. TCRdb keeps only in-frame clones here, not all; method: immunoSEQ multiplex PCR. The table shows approximately 180,000 clones, with about four fifths occurring only once. Sequenced input: PBMCs. The receptors originated from a woman aged 18-29 years in good health and CMV-seropositive. CDR3s leave out the opening cysteine and the closing phenylalanine or tryptophan.

j_call cdr3_length v_call cdr3_aa
TRBJ2-3 15 TRBV11-2 ASSLVYQRGPLDTQY
TRBJ1-3 15 TRBV5-4 ASSLDRGRGPGNTIY
TRBJ2-5 12 TRBV5-6 ASSVTGAAETQY
TRBJ1-2 13 TRBV4-1 ASSQDLHRIYGYT
TRBJ2-5 11 TRBV14 ASSQVDPAGQY
TRBJ1-2 14 TRBV28 ASSITLAQGRDGYT
TRBJ2-2 11 TRBV5-4 ATRQAPVGELF
TRBJ2-5 9 TRBV30 AWSVRVTQY
TRBJ2-5 12 TRBV4-1 ASPPIAGQETQY
TRBJ1-6 12 TRBV14 ASSLGQYNSPLH
TRBJ2-2 13 TRBV7-2 ASSLDWASTGELF
TRBJ1-4 11 TRBV7-6 ASSPQQGAKLF
TRBJ1-1 14 TRBV11-2 ASRSEGLLPNTEAF
TRBJ1-4 15 TRBV4-1 ASSHLYDRRENEKLF
TRBJ2-5 13 TRBV19 ASSIGGGAGETQY
TRBJ2-7 13 TRBV19 ASSTSGTGVYEQY
TRBJ2-7 14 TRBV6-1 ASSAPRTGFSYEQY
TRBJ1-5 12 TRBV19 ASSIRQGDQPQH
TRBJ1-4 15 TRBV10-3 AISQSRMDRGREKLF
TRBJ1-1 12 TRBV6-5 ASSYAGASTEAF
TRBJ2-7 12 TRBV30 AWSVGGRSYEQY
TRBJ1-1 10 TRBV2 ASRIQGREAF
TRBJ2-1 14 TRBV6-6 ASSSGTGLSYNEQF
TRBJ2-5 13 TRBV6-6 ASSIVGTGGETQY
TRBJ1-1 13 TRBV28 ASSTRTNMNTEAF
TRBJ1-2 11 TRBV19 ASRGTGVYGYT
TRBJ2-2 13 TRBV4-3 ASSQGGHPSGELF
TRBJ2-5 10 TRBV30 AGGQGAGEQY
TRBJ2-7 13 TRBV7-2 ASSLYGGSRSEQY
TRBJ2-7 13 TRBV19 ASSSYGQGPAWQY
TRBJ2-5 13 TRBV5-1 ASSLATGRKGTQY
TRBJ2-5 13 TRBV10-3 AISERSGVQETQY
TRBJ1-1 13 TRBV4-2 ASSQGQGLEAEAF
TRBJ1-1 12 TRBV11-2 ASTPTGPNTEAF
TRBJ2-1 13 TRBV5-1 ASSLGSVAYNEQF
TRBJ1-6 15 TRBV4-1 ASSRPTDSSYNSPLH
TRBJ1-1 12 TRBV19 ASSIRVDKTEAF
TRBJ2-5 15 TRBV5-6 ASSILRGGLQQETQY
TRBJ1-4 15 TRBV5-4 ASSLGRGQAVGEKLF
TRBJ2-1 14 TRBV7-8 ASSPAGGGGVYEQF
TRBJ2-1 13 TRBV6-1 ASSELDRGSEEQF
TRBJ1-2 10 TRBV5-1 ASSTDREGYT
TRBJ1-4 13 TRBV13 ASSPPSGVNEKLF
TRBJ2-2 13 TRBV2 ASSEGRWNTGELF
TRBJ2-1 13 TRBV5-6 ASSLGLAGVGEQF
TRBJ2-3 13 TRBV6-1 ASSLRRSSTDTQY
TRBJ1-1 13 TRBV19 ASSVSRREGTEAF
TRBJ2-7 13 TRBV11-1 ASSLERGATYEQY
TRBJ1-2 11 TRBV6-5 ASSQGAAYGYT
TRBJ1-1 14 TRBV6-1 ASSGYYGQGNTEAF
TRBJ1-1 13 TRBV11-1 ASSYVLGQNTEAF
TRBJ1-5 13 TRBV10-3 AISESVVGDQPQH
TRBJ2-1 13 TRBV19 ASSMWTGGPNEQF